These T cell receptor beta chains were read from a single sample in a study of CD8 T cells in ankylosing spondylitis. TCRdb ran MiXCR on the 5' RACE reads and lists one entry per CDR3 protein. Of under 250,000 distinct CDR3 sequences in the sample, around 10% were seen once. Sample: blood, either unsorted or a sorted T cell fraction (not recorded which). The source of these receptors is a male donor with ankylosing spondylitis or in good health (not recorded which). Both conserved end residues are part of each CDR3. A D gene is named only where the DNA matches it firmly. The size entry is marked missing in some rows and otherwise reads once, few, many or a size class.

d_call,clone_size,j_call,cdr3_length,v_call,cdr3_nt,cdr3_aa
TRBD2,few,TRBJ2-5,15,TRBV7-2,TGTGCCAGCAGCCAACTAGCGGGAGTAACGGAGACCCAGTACTTC,CASSQLAGVTETQYF
-,many,TRBJ2-7,17,TRBV12-3/TRBV12-4,TGTGCCAGCAGTTCAAGAGGCGACAGGACGGGCCTCTACGAGCAGTACTTC,CASSSRGDRTGLYEQYF
TRBD2,-,TRBJ2-5,16,TRBV12-3/TRBV12-4,TGTGCCAGCAGTCTCCTCGGGGCGGGAGTCTTAGAGACCCAGTACTTC,CASSLLGAGVLETQYF
TRBD2,many,TRBJ2-7,14,TRBV12-3/TRBV12-4,TGTGCCAGCAGTTTTAGCGGGGGATCCTACGAGCAGTACTTC,CASSFSGGSYEQYF
TRBD2,many,TRBJ2-1,16,TRBV20-1,TGCAGTGCTAGAACATCACGAGAAGCGGGGGTCAATGAGCAGTTCTTC,CSARTSREAGVNEQFF
-,many,TRBJ2-7,13,TRBV9,TGTGCCAGCAGCGTAGCCGCAGGGTACGAGCAGTACTTC,CASSVAAGYEQYF
TRBD2,-,TRBJ2-5,16,TRBV12-3/TRBV12-4,TGTGCCAGCAGTCTAGGACTAGCGGGAGTATGGGAGACCCAGTACTTC,CASSLGLAGVWETQYF
TRBD2,many,TRBJ2-1,13,TRBV28,TGTGCCAGCACCCCAGCGGGAGTAGATGAGCAGTTCTTC,CASTPAGVDEQFF
-,many,TRBJ2-3,18,TRBV15,TGTGCCACCAGCAGAGATCTTGGTGGCGGACCTAGCACAGATACGCAGTATTTT,CATSRDLGGGPSTDTQYF
-,many,TRBJ2-5,16,TRBV4-1,TGCGCCAGCAGCCAACTCGGACTCCCCTCAGGGGAGACCCAGTACTTC,CASSQLGLPSGETQYF
-,many,TRBJ2-3,15,TRBV4-1,TGCGCCAGCAGCCAAGAACTTTCCGGGACAGATACGCAGTATTTT,CASSQELSGTDTQYF
TRBD2,many,TRBJ2-7,12,TRBV6-5,TGTGCCAGTGGGACTAGTTTTTACGAGCAGTACTTC,CASGTSFYEQYF
-,-,TRBJ1-2,13,TRBV5-1,TGCGCCAGCAGCCCCATGGCTAACTATGGCTACACCTTC,CASSPMANYGYTF
-,many,TRBJ2-3,15,TRBV11-2,TGTGCCAGCAGCTTAGGGGGACTTAAGACAGATACGCAGTATTTT,CASSLGGLKTDTQYF
-,once,TRBJ2-7,13,TRBV27,TGTGCCAGCAGTTTATGGGACGGATACGAGCAGTACTTC,CASSLWDGYEQYF
-,-,TRBJ2-7,14,TRBV7-9,TGTGCCAGCAGCTTAGTACGGGCCCCCTACGAGCAGTACTTC,CASSLVRAPYEQYF
TRBD2,many,TRBJ2-3,16,TRBV20-1,TGCAGTGCGCCTCCCAGCCTAGCGGGGATCCCAGATACGCAGTATTTT,CSAPPSLAGIPDTQYF
-,-,TRBJ2-7,14,TRBV28,TGTGCCAGCAGTTTACGGGGGGCGTTCTACGAGCAGTACTTC,CASSLRGAFYEQYF
TRBD2,many,TRBJ2-7,13,TRBV29-1,TGCAGCGTTGATAGCGGGGACTCCTACGAGCAGTACTTC,CSVDSGDSYEQYF
-,few,TRBJ2-1,13,TRBV4-2,TGTGCCAGCAGTCACACGGGGCCCAATGAGCAGTTCTTC,CASSHTGPNEQFF
TRBD2,-,TRBJ2-1,16,TRBV10-3,TGTGCCATCAGTGAGTCGTGGGCGGGAGGGTACAATGAGCAGTTCTTC,CAISESWAGGYNEQFF
-,many,TRBJ2-7,16,TRBV6-1,TGTGCCAGCAGTAATAGCCCGGGACAAGACTCCTACGAGCAGTACTTC,CASSNSPGQDSYEQYF
-,-,TRBJ1-5,15,TRBV18,TGTGCCAGCTCCCTGGGACGGGGGGACAATCAGCCCCAGCATTTT,CASSLGRGDNQPQHF
-,many,TRBJ1-5,15,TRBV6-5,TGTGCCAGCAGTTACCTGGGCAGAACGAATCAGCCCCAGCATTTT,CASSYLGRTNQPQHF
-,-,TRBJ2-1,14,TRBV15,TGTGCCACCAGCCTGCGGAGCTCCTACAATGAGCAGTTCTTC,CATSLRSSYNEQFF
-,few,TRBJ2-6,15,TRBV5-1,TGCGCCAGCAGCGAAGGTTCCCGAGGGGCCAACGTCCTGACTTTC,CASSEGSRGANVLTF
-,-,TRBJ1-1,14,TRBV5-1,TGCGCCAGCACCGCGGGGGAAGGGTTTACTGAAGCTTTCTTT,CASTAGEGFTEAFF
-,few,TRBJ1-5,16,TRBV5-4,TGTGCCAGCAGCTTGGCCGCGACAGATAGCAATCAGCCCCAGCATTTT,CASSLAATDSNQPQHF
TRBD2,many,TRBJ2-1,18,TRBV12-3/TRBV12-4,TGTGCCAGCAGCAAATCCTTTACTAGCGGGAGGGCCTACAATGAGCAGTTCTTC,CASSKSFTSGRAYNEQFF
TRBD2,-,TRBJ2-1,18,TRBV28,TGTGCCAGCAGTTCCCCGGGGGGAGCGGTGAGCTCCTACAATGAGCAGTTCTTC,CASSSPGGAVSSYNEQFF
-,many,TRBJ1-6,16,TRBV5-1,TGCGCCAGCAGCCCACAAGGGACGGCAGATAATTCACCCCTCCACTTT,CASSPQGTADNSPLHF
TRBD2,-,TRBJ2-1,18,TRBV7-8,TGTGCCAGCAGCGTACTATTACCGACTAGCGGGAGAGACAATGAGCAGTTCTTC,CASSVLLPTSGRDNEQFF
-,many,TRBJ2-7,17,TRBV27,TGTGCCAGCAGTTTAGTTTCATCCGCTAGTTCAACGAGCGAGCAGTACTTC,CASSLVSSASSTSEQYF
-,-,TRBJ1-2,17,TRBV27,TGTGCCAGCAGTTTAGGAGGGACGATAGGAGCTAACTATGGCTACACCTTC,CASSLGGTIGANYGYTF
TRBD1,many,TRBJ2-7,13,TRBV5-1,TGCGCCAGCAGCTTGCCGACAGGGGTCGAGCAGTACTTC,CASSLPTGVEQYF